Listed below are T cell receptor beta chains from one sample, sequenced in a study of molecular identifiers for immune sequencing clone quantification. TCRdb itself ran the PCR reads through MiXCR, one entry per CDR3 protein. Among around 460,000 distinct CDR3 sequences listed, over 20% were seen once. The sample comprised naive CD8+ T cells from blood, with Jurkat cell RNA spiked in. The receptors were gathered from a human donor in good health. Some libraries in this study had Jurkat cell RNA spiked in. CDR3s include the opening cysteine and the closing phenylalanine or tryptophan. A D gene is named only where the DNA matches it firmly. Clone size is given for some rows only: seen once, a few or many times, or a class if the clone is expanded.

V	length	J	D	size	CDR3	DNA
TRBV12-3/TRBV12-4	15	TRBJ1-5	TRBD1	few	CASTRTGQGNQPQHF	TGTGCCAGCACCCGGACAGGGCAAGGCAATCAGCCCCAGCATTTT
TRBV27	14	TRBJ2-5	.	.	CASSPPHTSGAQYF	TGTGCCAGCAGTCCCCCCCACACCTCGGGGGCCCAGTACTTC
TRBV11-2	13	TRBJ1-1	.	once	CASSVRSGTEAFF	TGTGCCAGCAGCGTACGAAGTGGCACTGAAGCTTTCTTT
TRBV5-1	13	TRBJ1-5	.	many	CASSLWWGTAQHF	TGCGCCAGCAGCTTGTGGTGGGGCACCGCCCAGCATTTT
TRBV9	14	TRBJ2-7	TRBD1	.	CASSAGQGDYEQYF	TGTGCCAGCAGCGCGGGACAGGGGGATTACGAGCAGTACTTC
TRBV5-1	15	TRBJ2-3	TRBD2	many	CASSRVAGITDTQYF	TGCGCCAGCAGCAGGGTAGCGGGCATCACAGATACGCAGTATTTT
TRBV7-2	17	TRBJ2-2	TRBD2	many	CASSLGLAGAMTGELFF	TGTGCCAGCAGCCTAGGACTAGCGGGAGCAATGACCGGGGAGCTGTTTTTT
TRBV6-2/TRBV6-3	13	TRBJ1-5	.	.	CASRDAVGQPQHF	TGTGCCAGCAGGGACGCGGTGGGTCAGCCCCAGCATTTT
TRBV6-2/TRBV6-3	13	TRBJ2-7	.	many	CASRGLWGYEQYF	TGTGCCAGCCGTGGACTGTGGGGCTACGAGCAGTACTTC
TRBV12-3/TRBV12-4	15	TRBJ2-3	TRBD2	many	CASSLEASGEEVKYF	TGTGCCAGCAGTTTAGAGGCTAGCGGGGAGGAGGTTAAGTATTTT
TRBV2	15	TRBJ1-1	.	many	CASRAQTYLGTEAFF	TGTGCCAGCAGGGCCCAAACATACCTGGGCACTGAAGCTTTCTTT
TRBV11-2	15	TRBJ2-7	.	.	CASSLVLGIPYEQYF	TGTGCCAGCAGCTTAGTGCTGGGCATCCCCTACGAGCAGTACTTC
TRBV15	16	TRBJ2-5	TRBD1	.	CATSNIGTGGLETQYF	TGTGCCACCAGCAATATTGGGACAGGGGGCTTGGAGACCCAGTACTTC
TRBV7-9	15	TRBJ2-7	.	many	CASSLAGLGDYEQYF	TGTGCCAGCAGCTTAGCGGGGTTAGGGGACTACGAGCAGTACTTC
TRBV30	13	TRBJ2-7	.	many	CAWMARPRLEQYF	TGTGCCTGGATGGCCCGCCCTCGGCTCGAGCAGTACTTC
TRBV5-3	15	TRBJ1-1	.	.	CASSYLGAWNNEAFF	TGTGCTAGCAGCTATTTGGGGGCCTGGAACAATGAAGCTTTCTTT
TRBV4-3	16	TRBJ1-1	.	.	CASSQDRWGPNTEAFF	TGCGCCAGCAGCCAAGATCGGTGGGGCCCGAACACTGAAGCTTTCTTT
TRBV11-2	13	TRBJ2-7	.	few	CASGLRGSYEQYF	TGTGCCAGCGGACTGCGGGGATCCTACGAGCAGTACTTC
TRBV23-1	15	TRBJ2-3	.	.	CAGSRPTEITDTQYF	TGCGCCGGCAGTCGACCGACGGAGATCACAGATACGCAGTATTTT
TRBV18	14	TRBJ2-7	.	once	CASSPGTNKYEQYF	TGTGCCAGCTCACCCGGGACAAACAAATACGAGCAGTACTTC
TRBV29-1	12	TRBJ1-5	TRBD1	many	CSVFRGRQPQHF	TGCAGCGTTTTCAGGGGGCGTCAGCCCCAGCATTTT
TRBV27	14	TRBJ1-1	.	many	CASSQDEGVTEAFF	TGTGCCAGCAGTCAAGACGAGGGGGTTACTGAAGCTTTCTTT
TRBV6-5	13	TRBJ1-2	.	many	CASSLTRDYGYTF	TGTGCCAGCAGCCTGACAAGAGACTATGGCTACACCTTC
TRBV13	15	TRBJ2-3	TRBD2	few	CASSLGFSGADTQYF	TGTGCCAGCAGCTTAGGGTTTAGCGGGGCAGATACGCAGTATTTT
TRBV5-1	12	TRBJ2-7	.	.	CASSFYGYEQYF	TGCGCCAGCAGCTTTTACGGATACGAGCAGTACTTC